The 30 T cell receptor beta chains reported below all come from one sample, sequenced in a study of vaccination and CD4 T cells after COVID-19. The sample's treatment: roughly 10-day PBMC culture with coronavirus spike peptide pools or control peptides (ViraFEST assay). For these receptors, no antigen is known. Oncomine TCR Beta short-read sequencing was applied to DNA from cultured CD4+ T cells. MiXCR, applied by TCRdb to the PCR reads, yields one record per CDR3 protein. The data show around 15,000 distinct CDR3 sequences, approximately 54% seen once. What was sequenced was CD4+ T cells from blood, cultured in vitro. These TCRs come from a human donor who had recovered from COVID-19.

The genes are TRBV6-1 and TRBJ2-5, with 9 bases fitting TRBD2. Germline V gene data show CDR1 as MNHNS and CDR2 as SASEGT. The CDR3 extends over 16 amino acids. V was pared by 7 bases and J by 7 bases, with 16 bases of the junction left unmatched. The CDR3 sequence: CASIPLRAGGPRTQYF. In DNA form, the CDR3 reads TGTGCCAGCATTCCTCTGAGGGCGGGAGGGCCAAGGACCCAGTACTTC.

This sequence joins TRBV11-2 and TRBJ1-6, with D perhaps matching TRBD1 (6 bases). CDR1 is SGHAT and CDR2 is FQNNGV in the germline V gene. The CDR3 covers 16 residues. V dropped 5 bases and J dropped 2 bases, with 13 bases sitting between them. The CDR3 here is CASSRSQGTYNSPLHF. The CDR3 DNA reads as TGTGCCAGCAGCCGATCCCAGGGGACCTATAATTCACCCCTCCACTTT.

This sequence joins TRBV6-1 and TRBJ1-2; 7 nucleotides align to TRBD1. The CDR3 loop spans 16 amino acids. V shed 4 bases, J shed 1 base, and the junction held 9 bases outside the gene matches. From germline, CDR1 is MNHNS and CDR2 SASEGT. CDR3 nucleotide sequence: TGTGCCAGCAGTGGAACCGGGACAGTTCTTAACTATGGCTACACCTTC. Protein product: CASSGTGTVLNYGYTF.

This rearrangement joins TRBV27 to TRBJ1-5, with 9 bases aligning to TRBD1. V lost 5 bases and J lost 2; bases outside the gene matches: 4. Germline-derived CDR1 and CDR2 are MNHEY and SMNVEV (reference sequence). The CDR3 is 15 residues long. CDR3 in DNA: TGTGCCAGCAGTCCATGGACAGGGGGCAATCAGCCCCAGCATTTT. Amino acids: CASSPWTGGNQPQHF.

Sample share makes this clonotype medium-sized. The CDR3 DNA is TGTGCCAGCAACTCGGGGGACTCACAAGAGACCCAGTACTTC. Amino acids: CASNSGDSQETQYF. This chain joins TRBV7-9 and TRBJ2-5; D possibly corresponds to TRBD2 (6 bases). CDR1 is SEHNR, CDR2 FQNEAQ, per germline (reference sequence). There are 14 residues in the CDR3. V was cut by 7 bases and J by 2 bases, with 14 bases left in between.

The genes are TRBV2 and TRBJ2-5, with D unclear. The CDR3 runs to 13 residues. Trimming removed 8 bases at V and 5 bases at J, with 15 bases between. Germline V gene data show CDR1 as SNHLY and CDR2 as FYNNEI. The CDR3 nucleotides are TGTGCCAGCTCTGGCGGTCTGGGGGAGACCCAGTACTTC. Translation gives CASSGGLGETQYF.

This sequence joins TRBV12-5 and TRBJ1-3, with D possibly TRBD1 on 6 matching bases. Trimming took off 2 bases at V and 1 base at J, with 9 bases between the two ends. CDR1 and CDR2 from the germline V gene are LGHNT and FRNRAP. The CDR3 has 15 amino acids. In DNA form, the CDR3 reads TGTGCTAGTGGTTTGACAGGGACTTCTGGAAACACCATATATTTT. This sequence encodes CASGLTGTSGNTIYF.

The chain has TRBV7-9 and TRBJ1-2; no reliable D call. V lost 5 bases and J lost 7, with 11 bases in between. The CDR3 spans 12 residues. Germline CDR1 reads SEHNR; CDR2 reads FQNEAQ (reference sequence). The CDR3, as DNA: TGTGCCAGCAGCCGACTTCTTCGTGGCTACACCTTC. It is translated as CASSRLLRGYTF.

J is TRBJ1-4 and V is TRBV2; tentatively, D is TRBD1 (5 bases). Germline CDR1 is SNHLY and CDR2 is FYNNEI. The CDR3 totals 14 residues. V shed 6 bases and J shed 7 bases, with 15 bases lying between them. CDR3 loop: CASRTGARSEKLFF. CDR3 nucleotides: TGTGCCAGCAGAACCGGGGCGCGAAGTGAAAAACTGTTTTTT. Full variable domain (missing parts from reference TRBV2 and TRBJ1-4): EPEVTQTPSHQVTQMGQEVILRCVPISNHLYFYWYRQILGQKVEFLVSFYNNEISEKSEIFDDQFSVERPDGSNFTLKIRSTKLEDSAMYFCASRTGARSEKLFFGSGTQLSVL.

V gene TRBV6-1 combines with J gene TRBJ1-4; D is perhaps TRBD1 (5 bases). The germline V and J ends were trimmed by 8 bases and 6 bases, with 7 bases remaining between them. Germline lookup yields CDR1 MNHNS and CDR2 SASEGT. The length of the CDR3 is 11 residues. The CDR3 nucleotides are TGTGCCAGCGGGGCAGATGAAAAACTGTTTTTT. Its translation is CASGADEKLFF.

The V and J genes are TRBV6-1 and TRBJ1-1; no clear D. Germline values: CDR1 MNHNS, CDR2 SASEGT. Trimming pared 2 bases from V and 1 base from J, leaving 5 bases between. CDR3 length: 13 amino acids. The chain's CDR3 is CASSEKGNTEAFF. The CDR3, as DNA: TGTGCCAGCAGTGAAAAAGGGAACACTGAAGCTTTCTTT.

V is TRBV6-2 or TRBV6-3 and J is TRBJ2-1, with D maybe TRBD2 (5 bases). Germline-derived CDR1 and CDR2 are MNHEY and SVGEGT. V lost 2 bases and J lost 5, with 10 bases in between. This CDR3 region has 14 residues. DNA for the CDR3: TGTGCCAGCAGTTACCCGTGGGAGAACAATGAGCAGTTCTTC. Translating it yields CASSYPWENNEQFF.

The V call is TRBV12-3 or TRBV12-4, the J call TRBJ1-2, with D perhaps matching TRBD1 (6 bases). This CDR3 spans 14 amino acids. V shed 6 bases and J shed 4 bases, with 15 bases lying between them. CDR3 amino acids: CASRIGGLSYGYTF. The CDR3, as DNA: TGTGCCAGCAGGATTGGGGGGCTGAGCTATGGCTACACCTTC.

This chain links TRBV4-1 with TRBJ1-2; D is perhaps TRBD1 (5 bases). The CDR3 is 15 residues long. V lost 3 bases and J lost 4, with 15 bases in between. CDR1 and CDR2 from the germline V gene are MGHRA and YSYEKL. In nucleotides, the CDR3 is TGCGCCAGCAGCCAGGAACCGACAGTCCTCTATGGCTACACCTTC. Encoded protein: CASSQEPTVLYGYTF.

This sequence joins TRBV30 and TRBJ1-2; D unresolved. With 2 bases removed from V and 4 bases from J, the gap between germline ends came to 5 bases. Germline V gives CDR1 GTSNPN, CDR2 SVGIG (reference sequence). The CDR3 has 11 residues. The CDR3 region is CAWSLSYGYTF. CDR3 nucleotides: TGTGCCTGGAGTCTCAGCTATGGCTACACCTTC.

V and J are TRBV6-5 and TRBJ2-2; 11 bases align to TRBD2. The germline V gene has CDR1 MNHEY and CDR2 SVGAGI. The V gene end was trimmed by 0 bases and the J gene end by 5 bases; junction bases not matched to a gene: 14. This CDR3 contains 20 residues. CDR3: CASSYSRSHFSGRGTGELFF. The DNA of the CDR3 is TGTGCCAGCAGTTACTCTAGGTCTCACTTTAGCGGGAGGGGTACCGGGGAGCTGTTTTTT.

The genes are TRBV7-2 and TRBJ1-5; weak D call: TRBD1 (5 bases). The CDR3 loop spans 15 amino acids. Germline assignment: CDR1 SGHTA and CDR2 FQGNSA. Trimming pared 4 bases from V and 11 bases from J, leaving 21 bases between. CDR3 protein: CASSSGTEPGGAQHF. CDR3 DNA: TGTGCCAGCAGCTCCGGGACCGAGCCCGGCGGGGCCCAGCATTTT.

This clonotype appeared a few times. The genes are TRBV24-1 and TRBJ2-2; 7 positions match TRBD2. V shed 8 bases, J shed 8 bases, and the junction held 13 bases outside the gene matches. The CDR3 has 15 amino acids. Per germline, CDR1 KGHDR and CDR2 SFDVKD. In DNA form, the CDR3 reads TGTGCCACCACTTCGGGACTAATTCCCTCGGGGGAGCTGTTTTTT. Its protein is CATTSGLIPSGELFF.

By its share, this clonotype is medium-sized. The V call is TRBV25-1, the J call TRBJ1-5; TRBD1 might be the D (5 bases). The germline V gene encodes CDR1 MGHDK and CDR2 SYGVNS. CDR3 length: 12 residues. Trimming removed 5 bases at V and 4 bases at J, with 6 bases between. DNA of the CDR3: TGTGCCAGCAGTTGGGGGAATCAGCCCCAGCATTTT. It codes for CASSWGNQPQHF.

This clonotype was found a few times. The chain uses TRBV20-1 and TRBJ1-2; D gene ambiguous. This CDR3 is built from 14 residues. Trimming shortened V by 6 bases and J by 4 bases, and 18 bases separated the two germline ends. The germline V gene encodes CDR1 DFQATT and CDR2 SNEGSKA (reference sequence). The CDR3 DNA sequence: TGCAGTGCCAGACACAGCGAACTTTTCTATGGCTACACCTTC. Translating gives CSARHSELFYGYTF.

This chain joins TRBV19 and TRBJ2-3; TRBD1 might be the D (6 bases). Trimming took off 6 bases at V and 4 bases at J, with 11 bases between the two ends. Germline lookup yields CDR1 LNHDA and CDR2 SQIVND (reference sequence). The CDR3 consists of 13 residues. The DNA of the CDR3 is TGTGCCAGTAGCCGGACAGAGGCAGATACGCAGTATTTT. Its protein product is CASSRTEADTQYF. Supplemented by reference TRBV19 and TRBJ2-3, the full variable domain reads DGGITQSPKYLFRKEGQNVTLSCEQNLNHDAMYWYRQDPGQGLRLIYYSQIVNDFQKGDIAEGYSVSREKKESFPLTVTSAQKNPTAFYLCASSRTEADTQYFGPGTRLTVL.

The chain has TRBV20-1 and TRBJ1-2; D possibly corresponds to TRBD1 (6 bases). Germline CDR1 reads DFQATT; CDR2 reads SNEGSKA (reference sequence). The V gene lost 5 bases and the J gene lost 0 bases, with 13 bases spanning the gap. This CDR3 is built from 14 residues. The CDR3 loop reads CSASPGAANYGYTF. CDR3 in DNA: TGCAGTGCTTCTCCAGGGGCGGCTAACTATGGCTACACCTTC.

The chain joins TRBV11-3 to TRBJ2-3; tentative D call: TRBD1 (6 bases). Germline CDR1 and CDR2: SGHNT and YENEEA. The CDR3 loop spans 14 amino acids. V gave up 3 bases and J gave up 6 bases, with 13 bases separating them. The DNA for the CDR3 is TGTGCCAGCAGCTTTGAGTCAGGGGTGGATACGCAGTATTTT. This codes for CASSFESGVDTQYF.

The chain couples TRBV29-1 to TRBJ1-5; D unresolved. Germline CDR1 and CDR2: SQVTM and ANQGSEA. This CDR3 region has 13 residues. V lost 1 base, J lost 4 bases, and 8 bases lay in between. The CDR3 here is CSVEVYRNQPQHF. The CDR3 DNA reads as TGCAGCGTTGAAGTTTACAGAAATCAGCCCCAGCATTTT.

This rearrangement joins TRBV11-2 to TRBJ1-1; a weak D match, TRBD1 (5 bases). With 6 bases removed from V and 9 bases from J, the gap between germline ends came to 23 bases. The CDR3 is made up of 15 amino acids. Germline assignment: CDR1 SGHAT and CDR2 FQNNGV. CDR3 residues: CASRTLDRRRLKAFF. The CDR3 DNA sequence: TGTGCCAGCAGAACACTAGACAGAAGACGTCTGAAAGCTTTCTTT.

This chain joins TRBV18 and TRBJ1-1; unclear D gene. Germline V lookup: CDR1 KGHSH, CDR2 LQKENI. Deletions cut 1 base from V and 1 base from J, with 7 bases between. The CDR3 runs to 14 residues. DNA for the CDR3: TGTGCCAGCTCACCACAGGGAACGAACACTGAAGCTTTCTTT. Translating it yields CASSPQGTNTEAFF. The variable domain in full, completed from reference TRBV18 and TRBJ1-1, reads NAGVMQNPRHLVRRRGQEARLRCSPMKGHSHVYWYRQLPEEGLKFMVYLQKENIIDESGMPKERFSAEFPKEGPSILRIQQVVRGDSAAYFCASSPQGTNTEAFFGQGTRLTVV.

This rearrangement joins TRBV19 to TRBJ2-2; D is uncertain. The CDR3 length is 13 residues. V was trimmed by 5 bases and J by 1 base, leaving 5 bases between them. The germline V gene encodes CDR1 LNHDA and CDR2 SQIVND (reference sequence). CDR3 amino acids: CASSSLNTGELFF. CDR3 bases: TGTGCCAGTAGTTCATTGAACACCGGGGAGCTGTTTTTT.

The chain recombines TRBV7-6 with TRBJ2-2; perhaps TRBD1 as D (6 bases). V was clipped by 5 bases and J by 5 bases, with 18 bases between them. Germline CDR1 is SGHVS and CDR2 is FNYEAQ. The length of the CDR3 is 16 residues. The CDR3 DNA sequence: TGTGCCAGCAGCAAACTCGCTGGGGGCCAAACCGGGGAGCTGTTTTTT. Its protein is CASSKLAGGQTGELFF. The full variable domain, with the rest looked up from reference TRBV7-6 and TRBJ2-2, is GAGVSQSPRYKVTKRGQDVALRCDPISGHVSLYWYRQALGQGPEFLTYFNYEAQQDKSGLPNDRFSAERPEGSISTLTIQRTEQRDSAMYRCASSKLAGGQTGELFFGEGSRLTVL.

This clonotype appeared a single time. V and J are TRBV30 and TRBJ2-1; TRBD2 agrees at 12 bases. The trim removed 3 bases at V and 3 bases at J, leaving 12 bases unmatched. The CDR3 length is 18 residues. The V gene's germline CDR1 is GTSNPN and CDR2 SVGIG (reference sequence). The CDR3, as DNA: TGTGCCTGGAGAGGGACAATTCTAGCGGGAGGGGGCTACAATGAGCAGTTCTTC. Its protein is CAWRGTILAGGGYNEQFF.

The chain joins TRBV20-1 to TRBJ1-5; no definite D call. In germline, CDR1 is DFQATT, CDR2 SNEGSKA (reference sequence). This CDR3 has 13 amino acids. The V end was cut by 0 bases, the J end by 3 bases, with 6 bases between. The CDR3 DNA follows: TGCAGTGCTAGAGAAGTCTCCAATCAGCCCCAGCATTTT. The encoded protein is CSAREVSNQPQHF.